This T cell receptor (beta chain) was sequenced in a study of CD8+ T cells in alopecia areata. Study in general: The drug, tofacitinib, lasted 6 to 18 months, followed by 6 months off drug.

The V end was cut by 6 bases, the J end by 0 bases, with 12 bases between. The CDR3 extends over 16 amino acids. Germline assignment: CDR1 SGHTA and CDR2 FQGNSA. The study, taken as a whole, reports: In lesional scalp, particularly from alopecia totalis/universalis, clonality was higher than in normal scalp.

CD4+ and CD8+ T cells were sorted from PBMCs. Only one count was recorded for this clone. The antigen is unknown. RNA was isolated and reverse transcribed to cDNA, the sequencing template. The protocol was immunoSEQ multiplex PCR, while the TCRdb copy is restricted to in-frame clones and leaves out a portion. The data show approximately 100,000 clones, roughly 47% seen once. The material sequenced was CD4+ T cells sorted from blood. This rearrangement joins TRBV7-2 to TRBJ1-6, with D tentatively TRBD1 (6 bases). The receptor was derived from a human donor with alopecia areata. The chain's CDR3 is CASSPGTPSYNSPLHF. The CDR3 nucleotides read TGTGCCAGCAGTCCCGGGACACCCTCCTATAATTCACCCCTCCACTTT.